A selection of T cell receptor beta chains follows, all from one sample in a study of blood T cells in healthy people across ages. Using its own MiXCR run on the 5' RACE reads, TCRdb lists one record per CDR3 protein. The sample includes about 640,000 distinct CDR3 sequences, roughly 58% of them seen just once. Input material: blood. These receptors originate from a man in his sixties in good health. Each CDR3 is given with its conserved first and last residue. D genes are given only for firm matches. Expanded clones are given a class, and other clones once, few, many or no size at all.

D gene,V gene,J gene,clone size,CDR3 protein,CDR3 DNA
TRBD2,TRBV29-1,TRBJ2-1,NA,CSALAASGSFYNEQFF,TGCAGCGCCCTGGCGGCTAGCGGGTCTTTCTACAATGAGCAGTTCTTC
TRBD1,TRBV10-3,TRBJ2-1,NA,CAVTGGYEQFF,TGTGCCGTTACAGGGGGCTATGAGCAGTTCTTC
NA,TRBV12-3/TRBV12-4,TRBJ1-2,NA,CASTQGGAHRGYTF,TGTGCCAGCACCCAAGGGGGGGCTCATCGTGGCTACACCTTC
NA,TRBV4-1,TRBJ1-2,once,CASSQESQGTLYGYTF,TGCGCCAGTAGCCAAGAATCGCAGGGCACGCTCTATGGCTACACCTTC
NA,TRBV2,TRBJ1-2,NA,CASGGDYGYTF,TGTGCCAGTGGGGGCGACTATGGCTACACCTTC
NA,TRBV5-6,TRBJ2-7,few,CASSLTPLEQYF,TGTGCCAGCAGCTTGACACCGCTCGAGCAGTACTTC
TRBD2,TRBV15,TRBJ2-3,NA,CATALGGVGADTQYF,TGTGCCACAGCGTTGGGAGGGGTGGGGGCAGATACGCAGTATTTT
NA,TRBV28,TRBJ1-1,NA,CASSPRAYTEAFF,TGTGCCAGCAGTCCCCGGGCCTACACTGAAGCTTTCTTT
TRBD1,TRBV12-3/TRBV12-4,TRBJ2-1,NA,CAGSRDRSYNEQFF,TGTGCCGGATCCCGGGACAGGTCCTACAATGAGCAGTTCTTC
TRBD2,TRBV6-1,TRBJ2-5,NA,CASSESPSGAETQYF,TGTGCCAGCAGTGAATCCCCTAGCGGGGCCGAGACCCAGTACTTC
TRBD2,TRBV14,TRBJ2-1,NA,CASSPGLAAPPSSYNEQFF,TGTGCCAGCAGCCCCGGACTAGCGGCACCACCCAGCTCCTACAATGAGCAGTTCTTC
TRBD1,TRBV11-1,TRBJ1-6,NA,CASSMGQTNSPLHF,TGTGCCAGCAGCATGGGACAGACAAACTCGCCCCTCCACTTT
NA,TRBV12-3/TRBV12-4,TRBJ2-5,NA,CASSMTVTQETQYF,TGTGCCAGCAGTATGACAGTCACACAAGAGACCCAGTACTTC
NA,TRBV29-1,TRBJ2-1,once,CSVLGLGYNEQFF,TGCAGCGTGCTCGGACTGGGCTACAATGAGCAGTTCTTC
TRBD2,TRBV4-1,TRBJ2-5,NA,CASSLSGTEKETQYF,TGCGCCAGCAGCCTAAGCGGGACTGAGAAAGAGACCCAGTACTTC
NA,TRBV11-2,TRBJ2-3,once,CASSLESRNSDTQYF,TGTGCCAGCAGCCTGGAAAGCCGGAATTCGGATACGCAGTATTTT
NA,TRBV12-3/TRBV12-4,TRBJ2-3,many,CASSFGVRGDMQYF,TGTGCCAGCAGTTTTGGGGTGAGAGGAGATATGCAGTATTTT
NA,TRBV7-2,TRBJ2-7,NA,CASSSTRALGEQYF,TGTGCCAGCAGCTCGACTAGAGCGCTTGGTGAGCAGTACTTC
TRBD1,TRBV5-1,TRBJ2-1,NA,CASSSRDRGPYNEQFF,TGCGCCAGCAGCTCCCGGGACAGGGGTCCCTACAATGAGCAGTTCTTC
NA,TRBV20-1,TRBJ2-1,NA,CSATHWDNEQFF,TGCAGTGCCACTCATTGGGACAATGAGCAGTTCTTC
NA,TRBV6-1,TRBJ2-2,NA,CASYRSGQNTGELFF,TGTGCCAGCTATCGCTCCGGACAAAACACCGGGGAGCTGTTTTTT
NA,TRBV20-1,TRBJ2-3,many,CSARGASTDTQYF,TGCAGTGCTAGGGGGGCAAGCACAGATACGCAGTATTTT
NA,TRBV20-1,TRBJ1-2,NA,CSASSDGSNYGYTF,TGCAGTGCTAGTTCAGACGGATCTAACTATGGCTACACCTTC
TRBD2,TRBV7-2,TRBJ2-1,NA,CASSSSTSGGGSNEQFF,TGTGCCAGCAGCTCCTCGACTAGCGGGGGGGGTTCGAATGAGCAGTTCTTC
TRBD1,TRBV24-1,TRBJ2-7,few,CATSDTGTGSGEQYF,TGTGCCACCAGTGATACCGGGACAGGGTCGGGCGAGCAGTACTTC
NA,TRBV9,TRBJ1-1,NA,CASGVGSSSITEAFF,TGTGCCAGCGGGGTAGGGAGCTCTTCGATCACTGAAGCTTTCTTT
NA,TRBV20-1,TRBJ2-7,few,CSASEKGRSYEQYF,TGCAGTGCTAGTGAGAAGGGAAGGTCCTACGAGCAGTACTTC
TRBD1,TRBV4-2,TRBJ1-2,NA,CASSQEDRAVNYGYTF,TGTGCCAGCAGCCAAGAAGACAGGGCCGTAAACTATGGCTACACCTTC
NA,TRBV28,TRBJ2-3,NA,CASSEERTSTDTQYF,TGTGCCAGCAGTGAAGAGAGAACTAGCACAGATACGCAGTATTTT
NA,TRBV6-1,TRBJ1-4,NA,CASSDPGKGEKLFF,TGTGCCAGCAGCGATCCGGGGAAGGGGGAAAAACTGTTTTTT
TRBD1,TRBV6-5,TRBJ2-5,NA,CASSYRPTGSGETQYF,TGTGCCAGCAGTTACCGCCCGACAGGGTCGGGGGAGACCCAGTACTTC
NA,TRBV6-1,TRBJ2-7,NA,CASSELAGASYEQYF,TGTGCCAGCAGTGAATTGGCAGGGGCCTCCTACGAGCAGTACTTC
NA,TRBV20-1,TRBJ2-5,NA,CSARDRVRGLETQYF,TGCAGTGCTAGAGACAGGGTCAGGGGATTGGAGACCCAGTACTTC
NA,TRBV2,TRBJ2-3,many,CASQRLGVTDTQYF,TGTGCCAGCCAGCGGCTGGGGGTGACAGATACGCAGTATTTT
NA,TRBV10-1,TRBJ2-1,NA,CASSPKHSNEQFF,TGCGCCAGCAGTCCTAAACATAGCAATGAGCAGTTCTTC